These T cell receptor beta chains were read from a single sample in a study of T cell repertoires in cytomegalovirus infection. TCRdb re-analysed the reads in MiXCR, keeping a single row per CDR3 protein. The data show about 320,000 distinct CDR3 sequences, more than 8% seen once. Sequenced sample: PBMCs. These receptors were obtained from a human donor in good health (CMV status not recorded). Some clones in this sample may be carry-over from other donors' samples. The CDR3 runs from the conserved cysteine through the conserved F or W. A D gene is named only where the DNA matches it firmly. Clone size, where shown, is once, few, many, or a class for clones that have expanded.

D gene	J gene	V gene	clone size	CDR3 DNA	CDR3 protein
-	TRBJ2-5	TRBV7-2	many	TGTGCCAGCAGCCGGTGGGGTAGGGGGATCCAAGAGACCCAGTACTTC	CASSRWGRGIQETQYF
TRBD2	TRBJ2-7	TRBV5-5	few	TGTGCCAGCAGCTCTCTAGCGGGAGTGGTCTACGAGCAGTACTTC	CASSSLAGVVYEQYF
-	TRBJ2-1	TRBV9	few	TGTGCCAGCAGCCCTTCAACTTTGGGGGAGTGGTACAATGAGCAGTTCTTC	CASSPSTLGEWYNEQFF
TRBD2	TRBJ2-7	TRBV19	few	TGTGCCAGTCAAGAGATCGGGGGGGGCCACGAGCAGTACTTC	CASQEIGGGHEQYF
-	TRBJ2-2	TRBV6-5	-	TGTGCCAGCAGTAATTTTCAGAACACCGGGGAGCTGTTTTTT	CASSNFQNTGELFF
-	TRBJ2-1	TRBV4-3	-	TGCGCCAGCAGCCAAAAATTGGCAGGGATCGCCTACAATGAGCAGTTCTTC	CASSQKLAGIAYNEQFF
-	TRBJ1-5	TRBV6-2/TRBV6-3	many	TGTGCCAGCAGTTACAAGCTGGGCAGCGGGAACTATCAGCCCCAGCATTTT	CASSYKLGSGNYQPQHF
-	TRBJ1-4	TRBV20-1	few	TGCAGTGCTAGAGACCCTCGGGCCCACACTTTTAATGAAAAACTGTTTTTT	CSARDPRAHTFNEKLFF
-	TRBJ1-2	TRBV6-2/TRBV6-3	few	TGTGCCAGCACTTTGGGGCGAAATGGCTACACCTTC	CASTLGRNGYTF
TRBD2	TRBJ2-6	TRBV7-8	-	TGTGCCAGCAGCTTACCGGGACTAGCGGGGGGGCCGTCTGGGGCCAACGTCCTGACTTTC	CASSLPGLAGGPSGANVLTF
-	TRBJ2-7	TRBV5-1	few	TGCGCCAGCGGCCCAAATAACTGGGGAAGCTCCTACGAGCAGTACTTC	CASGPNNWGSSYEQYF
TRBD1	TRBJ1-5	TRBV4-1	-	TGCGCCAGCAGCCAGGGACAGGACGCGATTAGCAATCAGCCCCAGCATTTT	CASSQGQDAISNQPQHF